This T cell receptor beta chain comes out of a study of CD8+CD57+ T cells in acquired aplastic anemia. Overall study: CD4+ and CD8+ cells, once sorted, gave DNA averaging roughly 3 ug. Healthy donors gave approximately 10 million reads on average for CD4+ cells. Study outcomes and limitations: Researchers reported that CD8+ Simpson's diversity was not significantly different in patients versus controls. The study identified more than 25 CD8+ CDR3 sequences shared by patients and controls.

The germline V gene has CDR1 SGHTA and CDR2 FQGNSA. The length of the CDR3 is 14 residues. The ends lost 0 bases at V and 5 bases at J; junction bases unmatched: 1. This clonotype showed up many times. Its specificity is unknown. The template used for profiling TCR beta VDJ and CDR3 was genomic DNA. TCRdb ran MiXCR on the reads and lists one entry per CDR3 protein. The sample consists of about 180,000 distinct CDR3 sequences, less than 55% of them appearing once. The sequence derives from a human donor in good health. The sample comprised sorted CD4+, CD8+, or CD8+CD57+ T cells (not recorded which) from PBMCs. This chain links TRBV7-2 with TRBJ2-1, with 7 bases that match TRBD1. As DNA, the CDR3 is TGTGCCAGCAGCTTAGCGAGGGGGCACAATGAGCAGTTCTTC. Encoded protein: CASSLARGHNEQFF.